The 25 T cell receptor beta chains below were found in one sample sequenced in a study of technical replicates of blood from a few donors. The method was immunoSEQ multiplex PCR; TCRdb's version includes in-frame clones alone and lacks a portion of them. The table includes about 75,000 clones, around 97% detected once. The sequenced sample was T cells isolated from PBMCs. These receptors were taken from a human donor in good health.

The rearrangement links TRBV11-3 to TRBJ2-1; D is perhaps TRBD2 (6 bases). Trimming cost V 5 bases and J 4 bases, with 9 bases left between them. The CDR3 runs 13 residues. Germline V lookup: CDR1 SGHNT, CDR2 YENEEA. CDR3 in amino acids: CASSPGGYNEQFF. CDR3 nucleotides: TGTGCCAGCAGCCCTGGGGGGTACAATGAGCAGTTCTTC.

V and J are TRBV6-5 and TRBJ2-1; no firm D call. Trimming took off 2 bases at V and 5 bases at J, with 13 bases between the two ends. The CDR3 extends over 15 amino acids. Germline assignment: CDR1 MNHEY and CDR2 SVGAGI. DNA for the CDR3: TGTGCCAGCAGTTACAGCCGGAGTAGCCACAATGAGCAGTTCTTC. This codes for CASSYSRSSHNEQFF.

V and J are TRBV28 and TRBJ2-6; 7 bases match TRBD1. This CDR3 spans 16 amino acids. CDR1 is MDHEN and CDR2 is SYDVKM in the germline V gene. Trimming at V came to 3 bases and at J to 0 bases, leaving 2 bases not matched to a gene. CDR3 in amino acids: CASSFWDSSGANVLTF. Here the CDR3 DNA reads TGTGCCAGCAGTTTCTGGGACAGCTCTGGGGCCAACGTCCTGACTTTC.

The chain recombines TRBV20-1 with TRBJ2-5; possibly TRBD2 for D (5 bases). Trimming pared 7 bases from V and 5 bases from J, leaving 11 bases between. Germline assignment: CDR1 DFQATT and CDR2 SNEGSKA (reference sequence). CDR3 length: 11 residues. The CDR3 loop is CSGELGETQYF. As DNA, the CDR3 is TGCAGTGGGGAGCTGGGCGAGACCCAGTACTTC.

V is TRBV2 and J is TRBJ1-3; D might be TRBD1 (6 bases). The V end lost 6 bases, the J end lost 0 bases, and 6 bases lay between the germline ends. Per the germline V gene, CDR1 is SNHLY and CDR2 is FYNNEI. This CDR3 is built from 13 residues. CDR3 region: CASRDSSGNTIYF. The CDR3 coding sequence is TGTGCCAGCAGGGACAGCTCTGGAAACACCATATATTTT.

The rearrangement uses TRBV14 and TRBJ2-7; 9 bases align to TRBD1. Unmatched junction bases numbered 9, after V lost 0 bases and J lost 3 bases. This CDR3 contains 17 residues. From germline, CDR1 is SGHDN and CDR2 FVKESK. As DNA, the CDR3 is TGTGCCAGCAGCCAAGACGGGTGGGACAGGGAGCTCTACGAGCAGTACTTC. Protein sequence: CASSQDGWDRELYEQYF.

The chain couples TRBV25-1 to TRBJ2-7, with D perhaps matching TRBD2 (6 bases). CDR1 is MGHDK and CDR2 is SYGVNS in the germline V gene. V was clipped by 11 bases and J by 2 bases, with 22 bases between them. The CDR3 is 15 amino acids. CDR3 residues: CAFLRRRVAPYEQYF. The CDR3 DNA reads TGTGCCTTTCTTAGGAGGAGGGTTGCCCCCTACGAGCAGTACTTC.

The rearrangement uses TRBV5-6 and TRBJ1-1; D is undetermined. The germline V gene has CDR1 SGHDT and CDR2 YYEEEE. The V end was cut by 3 bases, the J end by 7 bases, with 16 bases between. The CDR3 totals 14 residues. The CDR3 region is CASSSPGWEIEAFF. The CDR3 bases are TGTGCCAGCAGCTCGCCGGGTTGGGAGATTGAAGCTTTCTTT.

The rearrangement uses TRBV4-2 and TRBJ1-1; 8 bases agree with TRBD1. The CDR3 has 16 residues. The junction had 13 bases not matched to a gene; V was cut back by 1 base and J by 9 bases. The germline V gene has CDR1 LGHNA and CDR2 YNFKEQ. The CDR3 DNA follows: TGTGCCAGCAGCCAAGGAGGAACAGGGGGGTACGGAAAAGCTTTCTTT. Amino acids: CASSQGGTGGYGKAFF.

The chain employs TRBV15 and TRBJ1-5, with TRBD1 matching 8 bases. The germline CDR1 and CDR2 sequences are LNHNV and YYDKDF (reference sequence). The CDR3 consists of 19 residues. Losses at the gene ends were 2 bases for V and 0 bases for J; bases not matched to a gene: 12. CDR3 sequence reads: CATSRPVGTGLYSNQPQHF. CDR3 DNA: TGTGCCACCAGCAGACCCGTCGGGACAGGCCTCTATAGCAATCAGCCCCAGCATTTT.

The genes are TRBV5-6 and TRBJ1-5, with a possible D match to TRBD1 (5 bases). Trimming shortened V by 0 bases and J by 10 bases, and 11 bases separated the two germline ends. Germline V CDR1 and CDR2: SGHDT, YYEEEE. The CDR3 runs to 13 residues. CDR3 DNA: TGTGCCAGCAGCTTGGCCGGGGGGGAACCCCAGCATTTT. It is translated as CASSLAGGEPQHF.

V gene TRBV27 combines with J gene TRBJ1-1; no firm D call. The CDR3 is 17 amino acids. V dropped 0 bases and J dropped 4 bases, with 18 bases sitting between them. Per germline, CDR1 MNHEY and CDR2 SMNVEV (reference sequence). CDR3 loop: CASSLSGRWGGSTEAFF. The CDR3 nucleotides are TGTGCCAGCAGTTTATCAGGTCGGTGGGGTGGGAGCACTGAAGCTTTCTTT.

The V call is TRBV15, the J call TRBJ2-2; TRBD2 might be the D (6 bases). V was shortened by 1 base and J by 1 base, with 7 bases between the two germline ends. Germline V gives CDR1 LNHNV, CDR2 YYDKDF (reference sequence). CDR3 length equals 15 residues. The CDR3 sequence: CATSRGGVNTGELFF. CDR3 DNA: TGTGCCACCAGCAGAGGCGGGGTGAACACCGGGGAGCTGTTTTTT.

This clone showed up just once. One junction end does not reproduce the germline sequence, and a read error may be involved. DNA of the CDR3: TGTGCCTGGAGTGCCAAACCCTCGGCAGGCGATTGGTTTTTC. Translation gives CAWSAKPSAGDWFF. This chain uses TRBV30 with TRBJ2-7; D call uncertain. There are 14 residues in the CDR3. Germline V gene data show CDR1 as GTSNPN and CDR2 as SVGIG (reference sequence).

This chain connects TRBV4-2 to TRBJ1-2; D remains ambiguous. The CDR3 is 17 residues long. Trimming removed 0 bases from V and 0 bases from J, with 14 bases in between. In germline, CDR1 is LGHNA, CDR2 YNFKEQ. This CDR3 is CASSQDRLRSPNYGYTF. CDR3 DNA: TGTGCCAGCAGCCAAGATCGTTTGCGAAGCCCTAACTATGGCTACACCTTC.

The V call is TRBV7-6, the J call TRBJ2-7, with 13 bases fitting TRBD2. Germline V gene lookup returns CDR1 SGHVS and CDR2 FNYEAQ. V dropped 5 bases and J dropped 3; count of bases not matched to a gene: 13. The length of the CDR3 is 18 residues. The CDR3 is CASSRILAGGPTYYEQYF. DNA of the CDR3: TGTGCCAGCAGCCGTATACTAGCGGGAGGGCCAACCTACTACGAGCAGTACTTC.

The CDR3 sequence: CASSSTGTGYLEQYF. The CDR3 coding sequence is TGTGCCAGCAGCTCTACCGGGACAGGTTATCTCGAGCAGTACTTC. The genes are TRBV11-2 and TRBJ2-7, with 8 positions matching TRBD1. The CDR3 has 15 amino acids. Germline loops: CDR1 SGHAT, CDR2 FQNNGV. The V and J ends lost 4 bases and 6 bases, in that order; junction bases with no gene match: 11.

This clone was observed a single time. V gene TRBV6-5 combines with J gene TRBJ2-1; 10 bases line up with TRBD2. Germline V gives CDR1 MNHEY, CDR2 SVGAGI. This CDR3 contains 15 residues. V dropped 6 bases and J dropped 4; count of bases not matched to a gene: 6. The CDR3 sequence is CASRRLAGAYNEQFF. CDR3 sequence (DNA): TGTGCCAGCAGGCGGCTAGCGGGAGCATACAATGAGCAGTTCTTC.

This clone was counted a single time. This chain connects TRBV2 to TRBJ1-1, with D tentatively TRBD1 (6 bases). The CDR3 has 13 amino acids. Trimming cost V 8 bases and J 3 bases, with 13 bases left between them. CDR1 and CDR2 from the germline V gene are SNHLY and FYNNEI. The CDR3 sequence: CASVPGTYTEAFF. DNA of the CDR3: TGTGCCAGCGTGCCGGGGACATACACTGAAGCTTTCTTT.

The genes are TRBV27 and TRBJ2-3; 8 bases are a match to TRBD2. Germline assignment: CDR1 MNHEY and CDR2 SMNVEV (reference sequence). The CDR3 contains 14 residues. After removal of 7 bases from V and 8 bases from J, the junction contained 11 bases not matched to a gene. CDR3 protein: CASTDEGAGGTQYF. CDR3 sequence (DNA): TGTGCCAGCACCGATGAAGGGGCGGGAGGTACGCAGTATTTT.

The chain joins TRBV2 to TRBJ2-3; TRBD1 aligns across 7 bases. J gave up 0 bases and V 4 bases, and 4 bases lay outside the gene matches. This CDR3 comprises 15 residues. In germline, CDR1 is SNHLY, CDR2 FYNNEI. The CDR3, as DNA: TGTGCCAGCAGTGCCAGACAGGGAAGCACAGATACGCAGTATTTT. Protein product: CASSARQGSTDTQYF.

The chain combines TRBV7-9 with TRBJ2-7; D is unclear. The CDR3 contains 11 residues. V was clipped by 5 bases and J by 7 bases, with 9 bases between them. Germline assignment: CDR1 SEHNR and CDR2 FQNEAQ (reference sequence). CDR3 coding DNA: TGTGCCAGCAGCCCCTCCCGGGAGCAGTACTTC. Amino acids: CASSPSREQYF.

The chain is built from TRBV5-4 and TRBJ1-1; TRBD1 might be the D (6 bases). Per the germline V gene, CDR1 is SGHNT and CDR2 is YYREEE (reference sequence). CDR3 length equals 13 residues. Trimming stripped 4 bases from V and 1 base from J, with 8 bases between. CDR3 in amino acids: CASSVDRNTEAFF. The CDR3 DNA sequence: TGTGCCAGCAGCGTGGACAGGAACACTGAAGCTTTCTTT.

V is TRBV4-1 and J is TRBJ2-3; D may be TRBD2 (6 bases). V was cut by 0 bases and J by 8 bases, with 24 bases left in between. CDR1 and CDR2 from the germline V gene are MGHRA and YSYEKL. There are 18 residues in the CDR3. The chain's CDR3 is CASSQDLLHLRGRGTQYF. The CDR3 DNA follows: TGCGCCAGCAGCCAAGATCTGCTCCATTTGCGGGGCCGTGGTACGCAGTATTTT.

The rearrangement joins TRBV27 to TRBJ1-6, with D unclear. The germline gives CDR1 MNHEY, CDR2 SMNVEV (reference sequence). The CDR3 is 13 amino acids. V was cut by 6 bases and J by 10 bases, with 13 bases left in between. CDR3 in amino acids: CASRKWEDSPLHF. In nucleotides, the CDR3 is TGTGCCAGCAGAAAATGGGAGGACTCACCCCTCCACTTT.